Described below is a single T cell receptor (beta chain) sequence and its context. This entry comes from a study of OX40 agonist ivuxolimab in advanced cancers. Across the whole study: The study treated patients with ivuxolimab, an agonistic anti-OX40 (CD134) antibody.

The germline gives CDR1 MNHNY, CDR2 SVGAGI (reference sequence). The length of the CDR3 is 14 residues. Profiled with immunoSEQ multiplex PCR; TCRdb holds only in-frame clones, not every one. This table holds over 65,000 clones, roughly four fifths found once. The material sequenced was CD4+ or CD8+ T cells sorted from blood, taken in a trial of the OX40 agonist ivuxolimab. The TCR was taken from an adult with an advanced solid tumor such as melanoma, head and neck, liver or kidney cancer. The chain uses TRBV6-6 and TRBJ2-5, with 9 bases identical to TRBD2. The closer fit of TRBJ2-7 to the DNA end suggests the J call may be wrong. DNA of the CDR3: TGTGCCAGCACCGAACTAGCGGGTGTCTACGAGCAGTACTTC. This translates into CASTELAGVYEQYF.